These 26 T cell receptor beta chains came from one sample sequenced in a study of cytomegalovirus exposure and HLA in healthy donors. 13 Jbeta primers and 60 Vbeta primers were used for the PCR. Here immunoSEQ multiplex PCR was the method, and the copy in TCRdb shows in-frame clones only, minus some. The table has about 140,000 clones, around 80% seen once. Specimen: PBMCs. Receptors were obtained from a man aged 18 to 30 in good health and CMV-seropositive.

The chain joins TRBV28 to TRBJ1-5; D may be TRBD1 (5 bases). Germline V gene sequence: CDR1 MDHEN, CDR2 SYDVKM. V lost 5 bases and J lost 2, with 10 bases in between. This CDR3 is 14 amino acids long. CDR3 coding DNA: TGTGCCAGCAGTCCAGGGTTGGGCAATCAGCCCCAGCATTTT. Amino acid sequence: CASSPGLGNQPQHF.

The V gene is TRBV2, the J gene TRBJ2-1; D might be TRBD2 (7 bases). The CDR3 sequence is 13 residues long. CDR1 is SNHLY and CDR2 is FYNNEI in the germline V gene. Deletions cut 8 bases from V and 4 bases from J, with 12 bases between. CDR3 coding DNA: TGTGCCAGCGGGGGGGCGGGATACAATGAGCAGTTCTTC. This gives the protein CASGGAGYNEQFF.

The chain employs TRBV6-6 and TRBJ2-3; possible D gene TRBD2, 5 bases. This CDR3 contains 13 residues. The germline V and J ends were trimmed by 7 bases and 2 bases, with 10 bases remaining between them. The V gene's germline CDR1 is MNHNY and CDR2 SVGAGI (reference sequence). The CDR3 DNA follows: TGTGCCAGCAAGAACGGGGACACAGATACGCAGTATTTT. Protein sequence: CASKNGDTDTQYF.

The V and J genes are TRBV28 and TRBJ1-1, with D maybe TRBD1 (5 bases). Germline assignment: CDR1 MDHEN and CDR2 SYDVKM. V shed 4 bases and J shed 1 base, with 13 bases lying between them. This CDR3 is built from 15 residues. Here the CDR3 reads CASSSPGRGNTEAFF. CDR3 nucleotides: TGTGCCAGCAGTTCCCCGGGGCGGGGGAACACTGAAGCTTTCTTT.

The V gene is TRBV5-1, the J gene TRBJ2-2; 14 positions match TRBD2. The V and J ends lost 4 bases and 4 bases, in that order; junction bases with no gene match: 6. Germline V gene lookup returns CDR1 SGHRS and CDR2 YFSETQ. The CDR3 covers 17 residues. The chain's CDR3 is CASSPGTSGRGTGELFF. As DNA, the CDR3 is TGCGCCAGCAGCCCGGGGACTAGCGGGAGAGGCACCGGGGAGCTGTTTTTT.

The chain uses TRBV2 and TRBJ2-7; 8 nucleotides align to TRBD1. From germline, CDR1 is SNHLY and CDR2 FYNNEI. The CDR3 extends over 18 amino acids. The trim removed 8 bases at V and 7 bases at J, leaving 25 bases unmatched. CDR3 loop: CASDGDPKTGAPTGEQYF. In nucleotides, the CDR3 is TGTGCCAGCGATGGGGACCCAAAGACAGGGGCCCCCACCGGGGAGCAGTACTTC.

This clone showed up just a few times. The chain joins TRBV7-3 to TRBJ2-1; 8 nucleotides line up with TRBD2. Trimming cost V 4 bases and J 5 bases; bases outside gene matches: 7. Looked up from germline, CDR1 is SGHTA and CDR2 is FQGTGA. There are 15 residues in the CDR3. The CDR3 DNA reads TGTGCCAGCAGCTCGGGACTAGTAACCCACAATGAGCAGTTCTTC. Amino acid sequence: CASSSGLVTHNEQFF.

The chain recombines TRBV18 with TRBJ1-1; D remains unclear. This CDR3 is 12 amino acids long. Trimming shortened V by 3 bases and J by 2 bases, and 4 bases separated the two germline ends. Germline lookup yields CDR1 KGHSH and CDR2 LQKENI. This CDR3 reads CASSPSNTEAFF. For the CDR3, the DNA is TGTGCCAGCTCACCTTCAAACACTGAAGCTTTCTTT.

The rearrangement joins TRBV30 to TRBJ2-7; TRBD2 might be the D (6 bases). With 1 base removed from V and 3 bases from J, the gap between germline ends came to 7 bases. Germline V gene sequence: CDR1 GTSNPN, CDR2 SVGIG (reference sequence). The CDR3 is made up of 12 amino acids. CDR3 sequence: CAWSGGNYEQYF. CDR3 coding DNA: TGTGCCTGGAGTGGCGGGAACTACGAGCAGTACTTC.

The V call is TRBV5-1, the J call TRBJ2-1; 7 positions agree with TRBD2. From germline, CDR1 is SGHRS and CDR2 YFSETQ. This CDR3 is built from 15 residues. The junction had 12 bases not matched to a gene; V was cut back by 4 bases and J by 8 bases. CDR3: CASSLRDYFRDEQFF. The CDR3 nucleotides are TGCGCCAGCAGCCTCCGGGACTACTTTCGGGATGAGCAGTTCTTC.

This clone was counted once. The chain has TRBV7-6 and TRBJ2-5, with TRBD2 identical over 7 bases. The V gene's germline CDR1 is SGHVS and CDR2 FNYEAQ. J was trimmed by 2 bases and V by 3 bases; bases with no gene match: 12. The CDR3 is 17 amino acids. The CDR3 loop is CASSFGGYRKKQETQYF. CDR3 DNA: TGTGCCAGCAGCTTCGGGGGGTACAGAAAGAAACAAGAGACCCAGTACTTC.

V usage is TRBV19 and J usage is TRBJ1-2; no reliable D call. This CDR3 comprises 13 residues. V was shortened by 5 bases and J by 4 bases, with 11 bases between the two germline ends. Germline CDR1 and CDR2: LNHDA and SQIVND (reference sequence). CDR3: CASSPRTVYGYTF. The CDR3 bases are TGTGCCAGTAGTCCCCGGACTGTCTATGGCTACACCTTC.

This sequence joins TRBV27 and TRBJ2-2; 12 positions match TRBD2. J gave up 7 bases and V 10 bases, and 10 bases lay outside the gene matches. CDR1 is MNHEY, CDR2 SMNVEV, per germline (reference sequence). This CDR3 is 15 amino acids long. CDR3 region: CATRGLAGGVGELFF. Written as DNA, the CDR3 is TGTGCCACGAGGGGGCTAGCGGGAGGGGTCGGGGAGCTGTTTTTT.

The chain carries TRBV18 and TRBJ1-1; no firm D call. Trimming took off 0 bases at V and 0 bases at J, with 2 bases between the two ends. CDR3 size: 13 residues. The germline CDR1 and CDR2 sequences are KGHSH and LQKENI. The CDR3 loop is CASSPPLNTEAFF. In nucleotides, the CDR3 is TGTGCCAGCTCACCACCCTTGAACACTGAAGCTTTCTTT. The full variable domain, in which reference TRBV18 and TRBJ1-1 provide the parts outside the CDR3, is NAGVMQNPRHLVRRRGQEARLRCSPMKGHSHVYWYRQLPEEGLKFMVYLQKENIIDESGMPKERFSAEFPKEGPSILRIQQVVRGDSAAYFCASSPPLNTEAFFGQGTRLTVV.

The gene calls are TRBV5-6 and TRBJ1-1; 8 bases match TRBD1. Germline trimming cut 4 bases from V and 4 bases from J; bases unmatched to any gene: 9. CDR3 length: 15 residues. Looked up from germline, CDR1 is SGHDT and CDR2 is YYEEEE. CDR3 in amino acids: CASSPGGIGGTEAFF. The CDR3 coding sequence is TGTGCCAGCAGCCCAGGGGGCATCGGGGGCACTGAAGCTTTCTTT.

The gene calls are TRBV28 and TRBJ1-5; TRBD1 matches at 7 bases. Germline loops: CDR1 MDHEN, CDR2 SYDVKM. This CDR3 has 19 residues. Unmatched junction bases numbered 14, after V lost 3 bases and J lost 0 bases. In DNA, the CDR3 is TGTGCCAGCAGTTTTCTGGGGGCCAGGGGGTTCCCTAGCAATCAGCCCCAGCATTTT. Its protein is CASSFLGARGFPSNQPQHF.

As DNA, the CDR3 is TGTGCCAGCAGTTTGGCAGGGCTCACTGAAGCTTTCTTT. Amino acids: CASSLAGLTEAFF. The V call is TRBV28, the J call TRBJ1-1, with D perhaps TRBD1 (5 bases). The CDR3 covers 13 residues. V lost 3 bases, J lost 4 bases, and 9 bases lay in between. Germline CDR1 reads MDHEN; CDR2 reads SYDVKM.

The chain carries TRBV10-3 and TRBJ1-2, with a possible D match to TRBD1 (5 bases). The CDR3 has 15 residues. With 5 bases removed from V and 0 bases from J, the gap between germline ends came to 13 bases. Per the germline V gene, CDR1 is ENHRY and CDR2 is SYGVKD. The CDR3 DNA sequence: TGTGCCATCAGTATGATTACAGGAGCTAACTATGGCTACACCTTC. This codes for CAISMITGANYGYTF.

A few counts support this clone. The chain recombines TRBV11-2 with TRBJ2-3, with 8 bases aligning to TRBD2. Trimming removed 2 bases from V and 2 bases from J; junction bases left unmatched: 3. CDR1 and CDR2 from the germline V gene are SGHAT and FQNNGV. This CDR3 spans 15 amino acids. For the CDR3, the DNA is TGTGCCAGCAGCTTAACAGCGGGGGCCACAGATACGCAGTATTTT. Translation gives CASSLTAGATDTQYF.

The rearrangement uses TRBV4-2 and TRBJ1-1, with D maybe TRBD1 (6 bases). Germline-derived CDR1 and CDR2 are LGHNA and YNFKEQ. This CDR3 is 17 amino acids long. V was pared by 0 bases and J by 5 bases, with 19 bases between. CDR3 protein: CASSQEGGGRVYTEAFF. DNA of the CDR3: TGTGCCAGCAGCCAAGAGGGGGGCGGGAGGGTGTATACTGAAGCTTTCTTT.

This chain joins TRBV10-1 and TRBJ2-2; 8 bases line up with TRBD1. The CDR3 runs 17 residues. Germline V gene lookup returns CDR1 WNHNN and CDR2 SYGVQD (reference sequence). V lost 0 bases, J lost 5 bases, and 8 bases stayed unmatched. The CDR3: CASSESQGALSTGELFF. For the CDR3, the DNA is TGCGCCAGCAGTGAGTCCCAGGGGGCGCTGAGTACCGGGGAGCTGTTTTTT.

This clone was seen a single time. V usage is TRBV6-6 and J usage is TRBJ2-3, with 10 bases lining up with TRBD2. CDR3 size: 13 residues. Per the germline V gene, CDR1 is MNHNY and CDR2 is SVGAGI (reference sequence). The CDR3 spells CASSGRPRDTQYF. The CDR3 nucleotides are TGTGCAAGTAGCGGGAGGCCGAGAGATACGCAGTATTTT.

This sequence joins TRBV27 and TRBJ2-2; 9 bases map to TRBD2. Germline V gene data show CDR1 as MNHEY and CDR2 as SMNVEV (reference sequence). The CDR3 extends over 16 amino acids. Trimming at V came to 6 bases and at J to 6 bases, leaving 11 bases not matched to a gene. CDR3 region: CASRKYSGSVAGELFF. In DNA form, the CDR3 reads TGTGCCAGCAGAAAATATAGCGGGAGCGTGGCCGGGGAGCTGTTTTTT.

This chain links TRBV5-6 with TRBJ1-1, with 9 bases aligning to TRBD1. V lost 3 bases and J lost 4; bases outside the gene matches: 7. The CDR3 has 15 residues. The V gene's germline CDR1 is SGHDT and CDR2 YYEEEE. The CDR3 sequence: CASSYGTGTGTEAFF. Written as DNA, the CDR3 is TGTGCCAGCAGCTATGGGACAGGGACGGGCACTGAAGCTTTCTTT.

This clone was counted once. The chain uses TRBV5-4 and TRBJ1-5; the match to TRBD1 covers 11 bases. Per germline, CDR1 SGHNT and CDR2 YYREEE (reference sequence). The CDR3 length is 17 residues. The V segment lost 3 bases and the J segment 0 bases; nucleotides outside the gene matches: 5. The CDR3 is CASSWTGGGYSNQPQHF. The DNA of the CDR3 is TGTGCCAGCAGCTGGACAGGGGGCGGTTATAGCAATCAGCCCCAGCATTTT.

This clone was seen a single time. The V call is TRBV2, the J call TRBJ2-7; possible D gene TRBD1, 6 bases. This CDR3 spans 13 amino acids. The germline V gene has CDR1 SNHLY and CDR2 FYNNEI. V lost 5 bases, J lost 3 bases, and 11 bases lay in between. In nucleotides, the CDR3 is TGTGCCAGCAGTATACAGGGATACTACGAGCAGTACTTC. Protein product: CASSIQGYYEQYF.